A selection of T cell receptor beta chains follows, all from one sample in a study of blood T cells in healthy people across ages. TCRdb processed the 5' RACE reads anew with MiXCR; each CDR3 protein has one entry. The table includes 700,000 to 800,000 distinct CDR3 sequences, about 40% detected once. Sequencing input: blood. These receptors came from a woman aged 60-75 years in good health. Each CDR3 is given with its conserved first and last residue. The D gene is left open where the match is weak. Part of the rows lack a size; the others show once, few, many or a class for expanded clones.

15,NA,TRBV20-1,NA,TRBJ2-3,CSANPQVLKTDTQYF,TGCAGTGCTAATCCCCAAGTTCTAAAAACAGATACGCAGTATTTT
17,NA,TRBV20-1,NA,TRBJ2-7,CSARDSGGGIKPNEQYF,TGCAGTGCTAGAGACAGTGGGGGCGGGATTAAACCCAACGAGCAGTACTTC
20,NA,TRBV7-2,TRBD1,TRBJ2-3,CASSFNGGNRGQFRADTQYF,TGTGCCAGCAGCTTCAATGGTGGGAACAGGGGGCAGTTTCGCGCAGATACGCAGTATTTT
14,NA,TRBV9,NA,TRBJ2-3,CAISVADPPDTQYF,TGTGCCATCAGCGTAGCAGACCCCCCGGATACGCAGTATTTT
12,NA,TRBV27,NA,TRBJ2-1,CASSTGLGFWFF,TGTGCCAGCAGTACTGGACTGGGTTTCTGGTTCTTC
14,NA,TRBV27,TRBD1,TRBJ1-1,CASRGQGYDTEAFF,TGTGCCAGCAGGGGACAGGGTTACGACACTGAAGCTTTCTTT
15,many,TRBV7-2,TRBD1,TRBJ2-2,CASSYRQGATGELFF,TGTGCCAGCAGTTACAGACAGGGGGCAACCGGGGAGCTGTTTTTT
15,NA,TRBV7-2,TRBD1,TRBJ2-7,CASSFKGQRGYEQYF,TGTGCCAGCAGCTTTAAGGGACAGAGGGGCTACGAGCAGTACTTC
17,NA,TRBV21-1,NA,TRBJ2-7,CASRPNGQGGSSYEQYF,TGTGCCAGCAGGCCGAACGGACAGGGAGGGAGCTCCTACGAGCAGTACTTC
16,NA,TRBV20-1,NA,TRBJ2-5,CSAYDFKGVRVKTQYF,TGCAGTGCCTATGACTTTAAGGGAGTTCGGGTAAAGACCCAGTACTTC
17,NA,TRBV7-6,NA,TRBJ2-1,CASSLAGRASSYNEQFF,TGTGCCAGCAGCTTAGCGGGGCGGGCAAGCTCCTACAATGAGCAGTTCTTC
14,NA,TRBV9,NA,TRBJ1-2,CASSVAETVYGYTF,TGTGCCAGCAGCGTAGCTGAGACGGTCTATGGCTACACCTTC
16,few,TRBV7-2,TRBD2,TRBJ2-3,CASSSRTSGITDTQYF,TGTGCCAGCAGCTCGAGGACTAGCGGGATAACAGATACGCAGTATTTT
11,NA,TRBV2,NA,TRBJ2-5,CASSETWTQYF,TGTGCCAGCAGTGAAACTTGGACCCAGTACTTC
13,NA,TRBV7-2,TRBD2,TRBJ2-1,CASTAGGYNEQFF,TGTGCCAGCACCGCGGGGGGATACAATGAGCAGTTCTTC
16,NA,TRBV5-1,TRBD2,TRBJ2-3,CASSSGLAMGTDTQYF,TGCGCCAGCAGCTCCGGACTAGCGATGGGAACAGATACGCAGTATTTT
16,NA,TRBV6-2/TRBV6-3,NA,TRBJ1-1,CASSYGGGPGGTEAFF,TGTGCCAGCAGTTACGGAGGAGGGCCGGGGGGCACTGAAGCTTTCTTT
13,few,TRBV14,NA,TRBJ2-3,CASSQESPDTQYF,TGTGCCAGCAGCCAAGAGAGCCCAGATACGCAGTATTTT
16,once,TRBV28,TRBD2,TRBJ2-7,CASSDIAGPSYNEQYF,TGTGCCAGCAGTGACATAGCGGGACCCTCCTACAATGAGCAGTACTTC
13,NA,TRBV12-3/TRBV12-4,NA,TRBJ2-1,CASTCHGDNEQFF,TGTGCCAGCACCTGCCACGGGGACAATGAGCAGTTCTTC
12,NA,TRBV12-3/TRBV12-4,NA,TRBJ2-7,CASSQVGDEQYF,TGTGCCAGCAGTCAGGTTGGTGACGAGCAGTACTTC
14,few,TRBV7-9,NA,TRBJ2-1,CASSSADQYNEQFF,TGTGCCAGCAGCTCTGCGGATCAGTACAATGAGCAGTTCTTC